Shown below are 17 T cell receptor beta chains from a single sample sequenced in a study of blood T cells in healthy people across ages. It was with a sample-barcoded 5' primer and a J-beta primer mix that a second PCR of roughly 7 to 12 cycles was run. TCRdb ran MiXCR on the 5' RACE reads and lists one entry per CDR3 protein. The sample yields about a million distinct CDR3 sequences, 51% seen once. The sample taken for sequencing was blood. These receptors were collected from a woman aged 55-69 years in good health.

The V call is TRBV6-5, the J call TRBJ2-7; D tentatively reads TRBD1 or TRBD2 (5 bases each). The CDR3 consists of 13 residues. Germline CDR1 reads MNHEY; CDR2 reads SVGAGI. V lost 2 bases and J lost 3, with 8 bases in between. The CDR3, as DNA: TGTGCCAGCAGTTACGGGACGGACTACGAGCAGTACTTC. Its translation is CASSYGTDYEQYF.

The rearrangement links TRBV12-3 or TRBV12-4 to TRBJ2-3; 7 nucleotides agree with TRBD2. The CDR3 contains 15 residues. V shed 8 bases and J 7 bases; nucleotides not matched to a gene: 15. CDR3 sequence reads: CASLESAGVGNTQYF. The CDR3 DNA follows: TGTGCCAGCCTGGAGAGTGCGGGAGTGGGGAATACGCAGTATTTT.

This rearrangement joins TRBV12-3 or TRBV12-4 to TRBJ2-7, with 12 nucleotides matching TRBD1. The ends lost 5 bases at V and 0 bases at J; junction bases unmatched: 8. The CDR3 has 17 amino acids. The CDR3 sequence is CASSPGQGAQSSYEQYF. DNA of the CDR3: TGTGCCAGCAGTCCGGGACAGGGGGCCCAGAGCTCCTACGAGCAGTACTTC.

The gene calls are TRBV20-1 and TRBJ1-1; no clear D. The CDR3 totals 11 residues. Germline V gives CDR1 DFQATT, CDR2 SNEGSKA (reference sequence). V was trimmed by 3 bases and J by 6 bases, leaving 8 bases between them. The chain's CDR3 is CSASLMAEAFF. The CDR3 DNA follows: TGCAGTGCTAGCCTGATGGCTGAAGCTTTCTTT.

The chain links TRBV6-5 to TRBJ1-1; D gene unclear. Trimming stripped 2 bases from V and 0 bases from J, with 13 bases between. Germline CDR1 is MNHEY and CDR2 is SVGAGI. The CDR3 sequence is 16 residues long. The CDR3 DNA sequence: TGTGCCAGCAGTTACAGCGGCTACCCAATGAACACTGAAGCTTTCTTT. Translating it yields CASSYSGYPMNTEAFF.

The V and J genes are TRBV10-1 and TRBJ2-7; 8 positions match TRBD1. CDR3 length equals 12 residues. V dropped 11 bases and J dropped 2; count of bases not matched to a gene: 5. CDR1 and CDR2 (germline): WNHNN, SYGVQD (reference sequence). This chain's CDR3 is CAWGQETYEQYF. For the CDR3, the DNA is TGCGCCTGGGGACAGGAGACCTACGAGCAGTACTTC.

The V call is TRBV21-1, the J call TRBJ1-2. TRBV21-1 is an annotated pseudogene. This CDR3 is 15 amino acids long. The CDR3 sequence: CASPSTLKSNYGYTF. DNA of the CDR3: TGTGCCAGCCCATCTACTTTGAAGTCTAACTATGGCTACACCTTC.

In its sample, this clonotype was seen once. The chain joins TRBV20-1 to TRBJ1-1; tentative D call: TRBD1 (5 bases). V gave up 8 bases and J gave up 0 bases, with 13 bases separating them. The CDR3 extends over 13 amino acids. Per germline, CDR1 DFQATT and CDR2 SNEGSKA (reference sequence). The CDR3 sequence: CSRGSSLNTEAFF. In DNA, the CDR3 is TGCAGTAGGGGCAGCAGTCTGAACACTGAAGCTTTCTTT.

This clonotype was seen a handful of times. V usage is TRBV2 and J usage is TRBJ1-2; D gene unclear. Germline CDR1 and CDR2: SNHLY and FYNNEI. V was trimmed by 4 bases and J by 5 bases, leaving 8 bases between them. This CDR3 region has 12 residues. The CDR3 spells CASSVGQYGYTF. The CDR3 DNA sequence: TGTGCCAGCAGTGTAGGCCAGTATGGCTACACCTTC.

V gene TRBV3-1 combines with J gene TRBJ1-5, with TRBD1 as a possible D gene (6 bases). The CDR3 sequence is 17 residues long. Trimming left V 1 base short and J 2 bases short, with 15 bases between. The germline V gene encodes CDR1 LGHDT and CDR2 YNNKEL (reference sequence). CDR3 nucleotide sequence: TGTGCCAGCAGCCAAGTCCCGACAGGAGGTGGCAATCAGCCCCAGCATTTT. Protein sequence: CASSQVPTGGGNQPQHF.

This clonotype was counted between two and nine times. This chain joins TRBV4-1 and TRBJ2-7; D gene unclear. The germline V gene encodes CDR1 MGHRA and CDR2 YSYEKL. This CDR3 is built from 15 residues. V lost 4 bases and J 4 bases, leaving 17 bases between the germline ends. CDR3 protein: CASSPRPGEVYEQYF. The CDR3 DNA follows: TGCGCCAGCAGCCCAAGGCCCGGAGAGGTGTACGAGCAGTACTTC.

This clonotype was seen more than once but under ten times. This chain joins TRBV28 and TRBJ1-2, with 9 bases aligning to TRBD1. The J segment lost 8 bases and the V segment lost 5 bases, leaving 6 bases of the junction unmatched. There are 13 residues in the CDR3. The germline V gene has CDR1 MDHEN and CDR2 SYDVKM. The CDR3 DNA follows: TGTGCCAGCAGTCCTGGGGACAGGGAAGGCTACACCTTC. This encodes CASSPGDREGYTF.

V gene TRBV20-1 combines with J gene TRBJ1-2; tentative D call: TRBD1 (5 bases). The V end lost 0 bases, the J end lost 1 base, and 9 bases lay between the germline ends. This CDR3 is built from 14 residues. CDR1 is DFQATT and CDR2 is SNEGSKA in the germline V gene (reference sequence). The CDR3 reads CSARDSGLNYGYTF. For the CDR3, the DNA is TGCAGTGCTAGAGATTCGGGACTTAACTATGGCTACACCTTC.

CDR3 in amino acids: CASSLRRADGYTF. CDR3 nucleotides: TGTGCCAGCAGTTTAAGGAGAGCCGATGGCTACACCTTC. This chain connects TRBV27 to TRBJ1-2; D unresolved. The germline CDR1 and CDR2 sequences are MNHEY and SMNVEV (reference sequence). The CDR3 has 13 amino acids. V was pared by 2 bases and J by 6 bases, with 10 bases between.

The chain has TRBV5-1 and TRBJ1-2; no firm D call. This CDR3 has 12 residues. V shed 4 bases and J shed 8 bases, with 12 bases lying between them. Germline CDR1 reads SGHRS; CDR2 reads YFSETQ. DNA of the CDR3: TGCGCCAGCAGCCAAGGACCCCAAGGCTACACCTTC. Translating it yields CASSQGPQGYTF.

The V call is TRBV29-1, the J call TRBJ1-3; tentatively, D is TRBD1 (6 bases). V dropped 4 bases and J dropped 2 bases, with 18 bases sitting between them. The CDR3 sequence is 16 residues long. Germline V CDR1 and CDR2: SQVTM, ANQGSEA. CDR3 sequence reads: CSVVNPKQGTGNTIYF. The CDR3 DNA is TGCAGCGTTGTCAACCCCAAACAGGGAACTGGAAACACCATATATTTT.

The rearrangement links TRBV29-1 to TRBJ2-1; D unclear. Trimming took off 3 bases at V and 5 bases at J, with 14 bases between the two ends. The CDR3 spans 14 residues. Germline V lookup: CDR1 SQVTM, CDR2 ANQGSEA. In nucleotides, the CDR3 is TGCAGCGTTGATGGGTGGCGGAACGACAATGAGCAGTTCTTC. Residues: CSVDGWRNDNEQFF.